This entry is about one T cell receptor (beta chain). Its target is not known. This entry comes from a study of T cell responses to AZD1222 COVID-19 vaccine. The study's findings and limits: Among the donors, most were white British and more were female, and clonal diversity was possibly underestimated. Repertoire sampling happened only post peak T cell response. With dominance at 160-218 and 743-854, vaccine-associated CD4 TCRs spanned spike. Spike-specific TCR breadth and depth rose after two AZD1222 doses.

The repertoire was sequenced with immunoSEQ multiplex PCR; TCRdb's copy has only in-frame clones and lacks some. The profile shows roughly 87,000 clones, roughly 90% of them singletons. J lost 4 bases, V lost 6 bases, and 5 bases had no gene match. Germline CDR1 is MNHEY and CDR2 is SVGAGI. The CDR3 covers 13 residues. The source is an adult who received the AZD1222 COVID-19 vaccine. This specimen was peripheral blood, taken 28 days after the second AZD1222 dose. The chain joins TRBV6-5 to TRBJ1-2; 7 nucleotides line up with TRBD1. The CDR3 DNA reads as TGTGCCAGCAGCTTGACAGGGCCCTATGGCTACACCTTC. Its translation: CASSLTGPYGYTF.